One sample yielded the 29 T cell receptor beta chains listed below, sequenced in a study of OX40 agonist ivuxolimab in advanced cancers. Sequenced by immunoSEQ multiplex PCR; TCRdb stores in-frame clones only, minus some. This sample carries roughly 40,000 clones, roughly 90% of them seen once, and the ten largest clones take less than 20%. Sample: CD4+ or CD8+ T cells sorted from blood, taken in a trial of the OX40 agonist ivuxolimab. The receptors come from an adult with an advanced solid tumor such as melanoma, head and neck, liver or kidney cancer.

The chain combines TRBV11-3 with TRBJ2-1; D perhaps matches TRBD1 (5 bases). CDR1 is SGHNT, CDR2 YENEEA, per germline. With 1 base removed from V and 7 bases from J, the gap between germline ends came to 5 bases. This CDR3 is 12 amino acids long. The CDR3 here is CASSLAGNEQFF. The CDR3, as DNA: TGTGCCAGCAGCTTAGCAGGGAATGAGCAGTTCTTC.

The rearrangement joins TRBV6-5 to TRBJ2-7; TRBD2 agrees at 10 bases. Germline values: CDR1 MNHEY, CDR2 SVGAGI. This CDR3 has 15 amino acids. V dropped 5 bases and J dropped 0; count of bases not matched to a gene: 4. The CDR3 DNA sequence: TGTGCCAGCAGTACGGGACTAGCGAACTCCTACGAGCAGTACTTC. Amino acids: CASSTGLANSYEQYF.

This clone is categorized as medium-sized. J is TRBJ2-7 and V is TRBV27; D not resolved. This CDR3 region has 13 residues. Trimming took off 10 bases at V and 1 base at J, with 14 bases between the two ends. Germline-derived CDR1 and CDR2 are MNHEY and SMNVEV (reference sequence). The CDR3 nucleotides read TGTGCCACCTCCTGGGGTTCTTCCTACGAGCAGTACTTC. Translated, it gives CATSWGSSYEQYF.

The V and J genes are TRBV6-1 and TRBJ2-7; D is uncertain. Deletions cut 2 bases from V and 4 bases from J, with 6 bases between. The CDR3 spans 12 residues. Looked up from germline, CDR1 is MNHNS and CDR2 is SASEGT. CDR3 residues: CASSELSYEQYF. The CDR3 DNA reads TGTGCCAGCAGTGAACTATCTTACGAGCAGTACTTC.

The CDR3 sequence: CASSPNLGLSSYEQYF. CDR3 DNA sequence: TGTGCCAGCAGCCCGAACTTGGGGCTTAGCTCCTACGAGCAGTACTTC. The chain uses TRBV7-2 and TRBJ2-7; TRBD1 might be the D (5 bases). The CDR3 length is 16 residues. Trimming shortened V by 5 bases and J by 0 bases, and 17 bases separated the two germline ends. Germline V gene lookup returns CDR1 SGHTA and CDR2 FQGNSA.

This rearrangement joins TRBV5-1 to TRBJ1-6; D not certain. V shed 6 bases and J shed 7 bases, with 14 bases lying between them. The CDR3 is 14 amino acids. Germline V gene data show CDR1 as SGHRS and CDR2 as YFSETQ. In DNA form, the CDR3 reads TGCGCCAGCACCCTTGGTAGGCCGAATTCACCCCTCCACTTT. Protein sequence: CASTLGRPNSPLHF.

The rearrangement links TRBV7-2 to TRBJ2-1; D unclear. Looked up from germline, CDR1 is SGHTA and CDR2 is FQGNSA. The V gene lost 8 bases and the J gene lost 1 base, with 3 bases spanning the gap. The CDR3 covers 11 residues. CDR3 residues: CASGSYNEQFF. CDR3 nucleotides: TGTGCCAGCGGATCCTACAATGAGCAGTTCTTC.

The chain employs TRBV5-1 and TRBJ2-3, with 9 nucleotides matching TRBD1. This CDR3 has 15 amino acids. Trimming at V came to 5 bases and at J to 5 bases, leaving 9 bases not matched to a gene. Germline CDR1 reads SGHRS; CDR2 reads YFSETQ. CDR3 sequence reads: CASRKTGQGIDTQYF. CDR3 in DNA: TGCGCCAGCAGAAAGACGGGACAGGGCATAGATACGCAGTATTTT.

The rearrangement links TRBV5-6 to TRBJ2-1; D is ambiguous. This CDR3 spans 11 amino acids. V lost 7 bases to trimming and J lost 10 bases, with 12 bases between them. Germline CDR1 and CDR2: SGHDT and YYEEEE. CDR3: CASGNRPEQFF. The CDR3, as DNA: TGTGCCAGCGGCAATAGGCCCGAGCAGTTCTTC. Filled out from reference TRBV5-6 and TRBJ2-1, the complete variable domain reads DAGVTQSPTHLIKTRGQQVTLRCSPKSGHDTVSWYQQALGQGPQFIFQYYEEEERQRGNFPDRFSGHQFPNYSSELNVNALLLGDSALYLCASGNRPEQFFGPGTRLTVL.

This clone was observed a handful of times. This chain connects TRBV5-6 to TRBJ2-1, with TRBD1 matching 9 bases. This CDR3 comprises 14 residues. V lost 6 bases and J lost 4; bases outside the gene matches: 5. In germline, CDR1 is SGHDT, CDR2 YYEEEE. This chain's CDR3 is CASIRDRDYNEQFF. CDR3 coding DNA: TGTGCCAGCATCAGGGACAGGGATTACAATGAGCAGTTCTTC. The full variable domain, in which reference TRBV5-6 and TRBJ2-1 provide the parts outside the CDR3, is DAGVTQSPTHLIKTRGQQVTLRCSPKSGHDTVSWYQQALGQGPQFIFQYYEEEERQRGNFPDRFSGHQFPNYSSELNVNALLLGDSALYLCASIRDRDYNEQFFGPGTRLTVL.

This clone was counted a single time. V is TRBV7-6 and J is TRBJ2-5; TRBD1 aligns across 9 bases. The V and J ends lost 5 bases and 4 bases, in that order; junction bases with no gene match: 2. The CDR3 loop spans 13 amino acids. CDR1 and CDR2 (germline): SGHVS, FNYEAQ. CDR3 loop: CASSTGQGETQYF. The CDR3 DNA is TGTGCCAGCAGCACGGGACAGGGAGAGACCCAGTACTTC.

The chain carries TRBV25-1 and TRBJ1-2, with TRBD1 identical over 8 bases. The V segment lost 8 bases and the J segment 2 bases; nucleotides outside the gene matches: 4. Germline V CDR1 and CDR2: MGHDK, SYGVNS. The CDR3 sequence is 13 residues long. CDR3 protein: CASGGQGNYGYTF. The CDR3 DNA sequence: TGTGCCAGCGGAGGACAGGGCAACTATGGCTACACCTTC.

The J gene is TRBJ1-5, the V gene TRBV2; D is unclear. Deletions cut 6 bases from V and 2 bases from J, with 17 bases between. The CDR3 sequence is 16 residues long. The V gene's germline CDR1 is SNHLY and CDR2 FYNNEI. CDR3 in DNA: TGTGCCAGCAGGGGAGCCCATTATGAGGGCAATCAGCCCCAGCATTTT. Translation: CASRGAHYEGNQPQHF.

CDR3 nucleotide sequence: TGTGCCAGTACATCGATGGGCTACAATGAGCAGTTCTTC. Its protein is CASTSMGYNEQFF. The chain carries TRBV11-2 and TRBJ2-1; D call uncertain. Trimming took 9 bases from V and 3 from J, leaving 12 bases between them. Per the germline V gene, CDR1 is SGHAT and CDR2 is FQNNGV. The CDR3 consists of 13 residues.

The V gene is TRBV6-5, the J gene TRBJ1-6; D gene ambiguous. The CDR3 sequence is 11 residues long. V dropped 6 bases and J dropped 6 bases, with 3 bases sitting between them. Looked up from germline, CDR1 is MNHEY and CDR2 is SVGAGI. CDR3 sequence (DNA): TGTGCCAGCAGGATTAATTCACCCCTCCACTTT. Its translation is CASRINSPLHF.

The V and J genes are TRBV11-2 and TRBJ1-4; D call uncertain. This CDR3 contains 13 residues. Germline values: CDR1 SGHAT, CDR2 FQNNGV. Trimming took 2 bases from V and 7 from J, leaving 8 bases between them. The CDR3 DNA reads TGTGCCAGCAGCTTAACCCGGGGTGAAAAACTGTTTTTT. Residues: CASSLTRGEKLFF.

Worth noting for this clone: The same CDR3 is also encoded by other DNA sequences in this sample. The chain recombines TRBV4-1 with TRBJ1-1; D is unclear. Trimming took 3 bases from V and 0 from J, leaving 8 bases between them. The CDR3 totals 14 residues. Looked up from germline, CDR1 is MGHRA and CDR2 is YSYEKL. CDR3 bases: TGCGCCAGCAGCCAGGGCCCTATGAACACTGAAGCTTTCTTT. Its translation is CASSQGPMNTEAFF.

The chain is built from TRBV13 and TRBJ2-3; unclear D gene. Germline-derived CDR1 and CDR2 are PRHDT and FYEKMQ (reference sequence). Trimming took 5 bases from V and 2 from J, leaving 17 bases between them. The CDR3 has 16 amino acids. The CDR3 loop is CASSPPGRTHTDTQYF. The CDR3 region has the DNA TGTGCCAGCAGCCCCCCCGGACGGACCCACACAGATACGCAGTATTTT.

J is TRBJ1-2 and V is TRBV7-3, with D hard to call. This CDR3 is built from 14 residues. Trimming shortened V by 6 bases and J by 7 bases, and 18 bases separated the two germline ends. CDR1 and CDR2 from the germline V gene are SGHTA and FQGTGA. The DNA for the CDR3 is TGTGCCAGCAGTGAAAGCCCGGGTGGCTTTGGCTACACCTTC. Translation gives CASSESPGGFGYTF.

The chain joins TRBV2 to TRBJ2-1; TRBD2 matches 9 bases. Germline assignment: CDR1 SNHLY and CDR2 FYNNEI. Germline trimming cut 3 bases from V and 0 bases from J; bases unmatched to any gene: 6. The length of the CDR3 is 17 residues. This CDR3 reads CASSEGTSRSSYNEQFF. As DNA, the CDR3 is TGTGCCAGCAGTGAGGGGACTAGCAGGAGCTCCTACAATGAGCAGTTCTTC.

This CDR3 is CASTPLAGRDTQYF. The CDR3 DNA follows: TGCGCCAGCACCCCACTAGCGGGGAGGGATACGCAGTATTTT. The chain employs TRBV10-2 and TRBJ2-3; 10 bases map to TRBD2. Germline V gene data show CDR1 as WSHSY and CDR2 as SAAADI. The CDR3 is 14 residues long. V was pared by 7 bases and J by 6 bases, with 7 bases of the junction left unmatched.

This clone turned up a few times. The chain combines TRBV6-6 with TRBJ1-4; 7 positions agree with TRBD1. CDR3 length: 14 amino acids. CDR1 is MNHNY, CDR2 SVGAGI, per germline (reference sequence). The J segment lost 7 bases and the V segment lost 4 bases, leaving 6 bases of the junction unmatched. This CDR3 is CASSLTGSREKLFF. In DNA form, the CDR3 reads TGTGCCAGCAGTTTGACAGGGTCTCGTGAAAAACTGTTTTTT.

The chain recombines TRBV27 with TRBJ2-7; D unresolved. The germline gives CDR1 MNHEY, CDR2 SMNVEV (reference sequence). V gave up 5 bases and J gave up 2 bases, with 13 bases separating them. The CDR3 is 14 amino acids. The CDR3, as DNA: TGTGCCAGCAGTATTCGGCACAGCACCTACGAGCAGTACTTC. Translation: CASSIRHSTYEQYF.

The chain links TRBV4-2 to TRBJ2-6, with 8 nucleotides matching TRBD1. The CDR3 totals 19 residues. The V and J ends lost 5 bases and 0 bases, in that order; junction bases with no gene match: 12. The V gene's germline CDR1 is LGHNA and CDR2 YNFKEQ. CDR3 sequence (DNA): TGTGCCAGCAGCAAAGCAGGGGACAGGCCGAGCTCTGGGGCCAACGTCCTGACTTTC. Protein product: CASSKAGDRPSSGANVLTF.

This chain joins TRBV15 and TRBJ2-5; tentatively, D is TRBD2 (7 bases). The CDR3 is 14 amino acids. Per germline, CDR1 LNHNV and CDR2 YYDKDF (reference sequence). Trimming stripped 1 base from V and 4 bases from J, with 10 bases between. CDR3 region: CATSRAGGPETQYF. DNA for the CDR3: TGTGCCACCAGCAGAGCGGGGGGCCCAGAGACCCAGTACTTC.

This rearrangement joins TRBV10-2 to TRBJ1-1, with a weak D call TRBD1 (5 bases). Trimming removed 7 bases at V and 2 bases at J, with 14 bases between. Germline lookup yields CDR1 WSHSY and CDR2 SAAADI. The CDR3 length is 14 residues. This chain's CDR3 is CASTETGTNTEAFF. CDR3 sequence (DNA): TGCGCCAGCACCGAAACTGGGACCAACACTGAAGCTTTCTTT.

The V gene is TRBV7-3, the J gene TRBJ1-2; no definite D call. The ends were cut back, 6 bases at V and 0 bases at J, with 14 bases in the middle. The CDR3 spans 15 residues. CDR1 is SGHTA, CDR2 FQGTGA, per germline. The CDR3 protein is CASRLESSANYGYTF. The CDR3 coding sequence is TGTGCCAGCAGACTAGAGAGTTCAGCTAACTATGGCTACACCTTC.

The chain is built from TRBV11-2 and TRBJ2-7; no clear D. The CDR3 spans 13 residues. Germline CDR1 and CDR2: SGHAT and FQNNGV. V dropped 4 bases and J dropped 5 bases, with 12 bases sitting between them. CDR3 DNA sequence: TGTGCCAGCAGCTCACTGATCTTGAACGAGCAGTACTTC. This codes for CASSSLILNEQYF.

The chain couples TRBV11-2 to TRBJ1-3, with no clear D. The V gene lost 6 bases and the J gene lost 4 bases, with 13 bases spanning the gap. The CDR3 sequence is 14 residues long. From germline, CDR1 is SGHAT and CDR2 FQNNGV. CDR3 protein: CASRIPLSGNTIYF. For the CDR3, the DNA is TGTGCCAGCAGGATTCCTTTGTCGGGAAACACCATATATTTT.